This T cell receptor beta chain was observed in a study of T cell repertoires in cytomegalovirus infection. Looking at the study overall: Indicated by public TCR beta signatures were CMV infection and matching HLA type. Study-level points and caveats: The study found HLA-C-restricted CMV-specific TCR beta clonotypes dominating the ex vivo response.

Germline-derived CDR1 and CDR2 are MDHEN and SYDVKM. This CDR3 spans 16 amino acids. V was shortened by 6 bases and J by 0 bases, with 18 bases between the two germline ends. As concerns this clonotype: The antigen is not known.

TCRdb independently ran MiXCR on the reads; one entry per CDR3 protein. The sample contains approximately 190,000 distinct CDR3 sequences, approximately 28% of which appear only once. Material for sequencing was PBMCs. The clonotype originates from a human donor in good health (CMV status not recorded). Some clones in this sample may be carry-over from other donors' samples. The gene calls are TRBV28 and TRBJ2-7, with D possibly being TRBD2 (6 bases). The CDR3 region has the DNA TGTGCCAGCAGATCCCTCGGGGAGGCCCACTCCTACGAGCAGTACTTC. This encodes CASRSLGEAHSYEQYF. Drawing the rest from reference TRBV28 and TRBJ2-7, the complete variable domain is DVKVTQSSRYLVKRTGEKVFLECVQDMDHENMFWYRQDPGLGLRLIYFSYDVKMKEKGDIPEGYSVSREKKERFSLILESASTNQTSMYLCASRSLGEAHSYEQYFGPGTRLTVT.